The sequence of this TCR beta chain was determined in a study of memory CD4+ T cells and cytomegalovirus serostatus (dated by TCRdb to between 2018 and 2021). At the level of the whole study: A total of roughly 35 healthy Belgian adults, of whom 9 were CMV seropositive and roughly 24 were CMV seronegative, were included in the cohort. CD4+ memory TCRbeta repertoires of a Belgian cohort with known cytomegalovirus serostatus were sequenced in order to replicate a published TCR-based CMV serostatus classifier.

The CDR1 and CDR2 encoded by the germline V gene are SGHTS and YDEGEE. Trimming takes 6 bases from V and 6 bases from J, and the germline ends sit 12 bases apart. The CDR3 spans 12 residues, from the cysteine through the phenylalanine. Left in the record is the CDR3 DNA by itself, 36 bases read in frame from the first base. A FACSAria II was used to sort memory CD4+ T cells, defined as single viable CD3+CD4+CD8-CD45RO+ cells. To determine CMV serostatus, a Roche Elecsys assay was used that detects serum IgG against CMV pp150, pp28, p38 and p52. After the samples were thawed, total CD4+ T cells were enriched through positive selection using CD4 magnetic microbeads. Samples originated from another study that specifically interrogated the CD4+ T cell memory repertoire. Peripheral blood mononuclear cells were isolated and cryopreserved following standard operating procedures; serum was stored at -80 °C. Staining used CD3-PerCP (BW264/56), CD4-APC (RPA-T4), CD45RO-PE (UCHT1) and CD8-Pacific Orange (3B5) antibodies, with Sytox blue excluding non-viable cells.

As concerns this clone: Its recognized antigen is unknown. No base quality values were provided; no much bigger clone lies one nucleotide off.

The Quick-DNA Microprep Kit was used to extract genomic DNA from the sorted cells. Amplification of TCRbeta DNA was done with the immunoSEQ hsTCRbeta kit, following the protocol from the manufacturer. TCRbeta libraries were sequenced on an Illumina MiSeq instrument. Per the authors' processing: Following removal of out-of-frame sequences, a few million distinct TCRbeta sequences were retained, with an average of about 63,000 per individual. Each individual was scored according to the count of over 150 previously reported CMV-associated TCRbeta sequences and the total productive distinct TCRbeta count. A beta-binomial model was reimplemented in Python, and scikit-learn random forests with default parameters were trained on US cohort data. Classifier performance on the Belgian cohort was reported as the median AUC with percentile confidence intervals calculated over 10,000 bootstrap iterations. TCRdb carries this immuneACCESS record with in-frame sequences only. Its versions omit some clonotypes, under half of them owing to an unresolved V gene in the studies checked, with the rest unexplained. V and J calls and clone size follow that table, whereas D and trimming were derived from the DNA. The sample table shows roughly 86,000 clones, and over 70% are seen once. 3.6% of the sample is in the top ten clones.

On the study overall, not on this receptor specifically: Only CD4+CD45RO+ memory cells were sequenced, in contrast to the original study, which included naive and memory CD4+ and CD8+ populations. For predicting CMV serostatus, the median bootstrapped AUC was approximately 0.95 using the original framework and roughly 0.91 using a US-trained random forest. The results were interpreted as suggesting that the CMV-associated TCR signature is largely present in the CD4+ memory repertoire. Among the roughly 160 previously reported CMV-associated TCRbeta sequences, some 70 showed up in the CD4+ memory repertoires, with each one found in between one and five individuals. On the Belgian cohort, the classifier based on the original framework reached a median bootstrapped AUC of approximately 0.94, with a 95% CI of 0.76-1.00.

The receptor was derived from an adult in good health and CMV-seropositive. Sequencing input: memory CD4+ T cells from blood. Rearrangement joined TRBV5-8 to TRBJ1-2, with the D gene uncertain. In nucleotide form, the sequence is TGTGCCAGCACCCAGATGAAAAATGGCTACACCTTC. Translation gives CASTQMKNGYTF.